Listed below are T cell receptor beta chains from one sample, sequenced in a study of tumor-infiltrating lymphocytes in primary liver carcinoma. Each CDR3 protein gets one entry after TCRdb re-called the multiplex PCR reads with MiXCR. The profile shows over 75,000 distinct CDR3 sequences, about 70% of them singletons. Sequenced sample: tumor-adjacent normal liver tissue. Receptor source: a man in his forties with primary liver carcinoma and hepatitis B virus infection. CDR3s include the opening cysteine and the closing phenylalanine or tryptophan. A D gene is named only where the DNA matches it firmly. Clone size is stated in some rows and not others, as once, few, many or a class when expanded.

.	TRBJ1-2	TRBV6-6	.	TGTGTCAGCGGGACTATCGAGGGTTATGGCTACACATTC	CVSGTIEGYGYTF
TRBD1	TRBJ2-1	TRBV4-1	once	TGCTCCAGCAGCCATCTCGTAGCGGGACAGGGGGCGATTAGCTCCTACATTGAGCAGTTCTTC	CSSSHLVAGQGAISSYIEQFF
TRBD2	TRBJ2-7	TRBV7-2	.	TGCGCCAGCAGCGTAATGGGACTAGATAGGGAGCAGTACTTC	CASSVMGLDREQYF
.	TRBJ2-7	TRBV11-2	.	TGTGCCAGCAGCTTAAACCGTTACTCTACTTACGAGCAGTACTTC	CASSLNRYSTYEQYF
TRBD2	TRBJ2-1	TRBV11-3	.	TGTGCCAGTAGCTTGAGGGCGGGAGGGTTAGCCGAGCAGTTCTTC	CASSLRAGGLAEQFF
TRBD2	TRBJ2-1	TRBV11-2	.	TGTGCCAGCAGCTTAACCAGCGGGAGGGGTTATAAGCAGCTCTTC	CASSLTSGRGYKQLF
TRBD1	TRBJ2-7	TRBV10-2	.	TGCGCCAACAGTGCAGAACCTAACAGGGGGCTCGCCGTTCCCTACGAGCAGTACTTC	CANSAEPNRGLAVPYEQYF
.	TRBJ2-1	TRBV11-1	.	TGTGCCAGCGGCTCGGACGCTAGGGGCTCGACATACAATGAGCAGTTCTTC	CASGSDARGSTYNEQFF
.	TRBJ2-5	TRBV10-3	.	TGTGCCATCGGCCTAGGGGACGGACAAGAGACCCAGTACTTC	CAIGLGDGQETQYF
.	TRBJ2-4	TRBV29-1	.	TGCAGCGTTGAACTAAGGGCCATCGGCGGCATTCAGTACTTC	CSVELRAIGGIQYF
.	TRBJ2-7	TRBV6-1	many	TGTGCCAGCAGTCGACAGGTGGCCTACGAGCAGTACTTC	CASSRQVAYEQYF
.	TRBJ2-7	TRBV11-2	many	TGTGCCAGCAGCTTGGGCAAAGCGACCGTCCCTCGAGAGCAGTACTTC	CASSLGKATVPREQYF
.	TRBJ1-1	TRBV18	.	TGTGCCAGCTCACCAGAACAGGGTTTATCTGAAGCTTTCTTT	CASSPEQGLSEAFF
.	TRBJ2-7	TRBV7-9	.	TGTGCCAGCAGCTTGACCGGTGACGAGCAGTACTTC	CASSLTGDEQYF
.	TRBJ2-6	TRBV29-1	.	TGCAGCGTCGGACATTCCGGGGTCAACGTCCTGGCTTTC	CSVGHSGVNVLAF
.	TRBJ1-5	TRBV6-5	once	TGTGTCAGCAGGACTGGGGGCTTTAATCAGCTCCAGCATTTT	CVSRTGGFNQLQHF
TRBD1	TRBJ2-4	TRBV29-1	many	TGCAGCGTTGGACAGGGGGAAAACATTCAGTACTTC	CSVGQGENIQYF
.	TRBJ2-3	TRBV5-4	many	TGTGCCAGCAGCACCCAACTAGCAGATACGCAGTATTTT	CASSTQLADTQYF
.	TRBJ2-3	TRBV25-1	.	TGTGCCAGCAGTGACCAGATACCCAGCGGCACAGATACGCAGTATTTT	CASSDQIPSGTDTQYF
.	TRBJ1-1	TRBV7-6	many	TGTGCCAGCAGCTTAGGGGCCCTAACTGAAGCTTTCTTT	CASSLGALTEAFF
TRBD2	TRBJ2-7	TRBV14	.	TGTGCCGGCAGCCAAGATCTCTCTAGCGGGAATTTTGCCTACGAGCAGTACTTC	CAGSQDLSSGNFAYEQYF